The rows below give T cell receptor beta chains drawn from one sample of a study of monozygotic twins with inflammatory bowel disease. TCRdb reprocessed the 5' RACE reads, with one entry per CDR3 protein and no DNA. The table for this sample gives about 450,000 distinct CDR3 sequences. The sequenced sample was blood. The receptors originated from a human donor with ulcerative colitis or Crohn's disease, or a healthy co-twin of an affected twin (not recorded which). The CDR3 runs from the conserved cysteine through the conserved F or W.

CDR3aa	len	v_gene	j_gene
CASSIGTSGSIIEKLFF	17	TRBV19	TRBJ1-4
CASSREGGYEQYF	13	TRBV11-2	TRBJ2-7
CASSQEEAIETQYF	14	TRBV3-1	TRBJ2-5
CASRRSSGPSYNEQFF	16	TRBV6-2/TRBV6-3	TRBJ2-1
CASSLKTGNTEAFF	14	TRBV5-1	TRBJ1-1
CASSSRAQGEKLFF	14	TRBV27	TRBJ1-4
CASSMTGETEAFF	13	TRBV19	TRBJ1-1
CSARGTGELYF	11	TRBV20-1	TRBJ2-5
CASSLVGVADSYEQYF	16	TRBV5-1	TRBJ2-7
CASSLTSGRINEQLF	15	TRBV6-5	TRBJ2-1
CSGVENYEQYF	11	TRBV20-1	TRBJ2-7
CASSSAPYEQYF	12	TRBV12-3/TRBV12-4	TRBJ2-7
CASSLQPGETYEQYF	15	TRBV5-1	TRBJ2-7
CAIGRLAGKQETQYF	15	TRBV10-3	TRBJ2-5
CAVSGGGATGELFF	14	TRBV2	TRBJ2-2
CASSFTLGDTDTQYF	15	TRBV11-2	TRBJ2-3
CASSEYIGRGEAFF	14	TRBV25-1	TRBJ1-1
CASSSLAGVTSSTDTQYF	18	TRBV11-1	TRBJ2-3
CASSLEGFGGVYNEQFF	17	TRBV5-6	TRBJ2-1
CSAPPAGSYNEQFF	14	TRBV20-1	TRBJ2-1